Sequencing of this T cell receptor beta chain was carried out in a study of T-cell reconstitution after alpha-beta-depleted transplantation in children. Findings and limits, study-wide: The study traced high day-60 TCRbeta diversity in some patients to surviving recipient T cells and thymic progenitors. T cells produced anew were the main source of T-cell counts and diversity one year after transplant. Reportedly, roughly two months post-transplant, alpha-beta T cells arose from several hundred expanded graft clones.

Using unique molecular identifiers, the investigators prepared the TCRbeta library. Each CDR3 protein gets one entry after TCRdb re-called the PCR reads with MiXCR. The data hold 100,000 or so distinct CDR3 sequences, with about 5.6% observed a single time. This CDR3 region has 12 residues. Trimming removed 7 bases at V and 6 bases at J, with 13 bases between. This clonotype showed up many times. Its specificity is not known. The sequence was obtained from a female patient aged 2 to 10 who had a stem cell transplant for Fanconi anemia, so the T cells may come from the graft donor. The chain recombines TRBV12-3 or TRBV12-4 with TRBJ2-7; D perhaps matches TRBD1 (5 bases). Sequencing was performed on PBMCs, mostly from graft donor cells, taken 60 days after TCRalphabeta/CD19-depleted stem cell transplant. The CDR3 bases are TGTGCCAGCAAACAGGACCCCTCCGAGCAGTACTTC. Translation gives CASKQDPSEQYF.